The source of this TCR beta chain is a study of blood T cells in healthy people across ages. General observations from the study: Since the PBMCs were unsorted, naive and antigen-experienced cells could not be conclusively compared. For the donors, CMV status was unknown and possibly confounded expanded clonotype changes.

Germline-derived CDR1 and CDR2 are MDHEN and SYDVKM. CDR3 length equals 13 residues. Between the trimmed V and J ends, which lost 2 bases and 5 bases, there was a span of 7 bases. In its sample, this clonotype was seen a few times. Its specificity is not known. It was with a sample-barcoded 5' primer and a J-beta primer mix that a second PCR of roughly 7 to 12 cycles was run. One entry per CDR3 protein results from TCRdb running MiXCR on the 5' RACE reads. The table shows hundreds of thousands of distinct CDR3 sequences, with about 25% occurring only once. This sample also appeared in a second study, on T cells of mothers and their children.

This TCR was sampled from a boy aged 5-17 years in good health. Material for sequencing was blood. This rearrangement joins TRBV28 to TRBJ1-5; D is unclear. The CDR3 spells CASSLVGYQPQHF. CDR3 in DNA: TGTGCCAGCAGTTTAGTAGGGTATCAGCCCCAGCATTTT. The complete variable domain, with remaining parts taken from reference TRBV28 and TRBJ1-5, reads DVKVTQSSRYLVKRTGEKVFLECVQDMDHENMFWYRQDPGLGLRLIYFSYDVKMKEKGDIPEGYSVSREKKERFSLILESASTNQTSMYLCASSLVGYQPQHFGDGTRLSIL.